This is a list of T cell receptor beta chains from one sample in a study of blood T cell repertoires in COVID-19. Profiling relied on immunoSEQ multiplex PCR, and the TCRdb table lists in-frame clones only, not all of them. Of about 69,000 clones in the sample, around 87% were seen once. What was sequenced was peripheral blood. The receptors derive from a man aged 50-60 years with acute or convalescent COVID-19. Both conserved end residues are part of each CDR3. Each record gives: CDR3 protein, CDR3 DNA, clone size, V gene, D gene, J gene. A D gene is named only where the DNA matches it firmly. Expanded clones get a size class; other rows say once, few or many, or leave the size out.

CASSDSYEQYF	TGTGCCAGCAGCGACAGCTACGAGCAGTACTTC	NA	TRBV12-3/TRBV12-4	NA	TRBJ2-7
CASSSGLAGVNEQFF	TGTGCCAGCAGCTCGGGACTAGCGGGAGTTAATGAGCAGTTCTTC	NA	TRBV7-2	TRBD2	TRBJ2-1
CASSRSGGTDTQYF	TGTGCCAGCAGCCGGAGCGGGGGCACAGATACGCAGTATTTT	NA	TRBV3-1/TRBV3-2	TRBD2	TRBJ2-3
CASSVGTGGGYTF	TGTGCCAGCAGCGTAGGGACAGGGGGTGGCTACACCTTC	NA	TRBV12-3/TRBV12-4	TRBD1	TRBJ1-2
CSVVYRDRTFF	TGCAGCGTAGTTTACCGGGACAGAACTTTCTTT	NA	TRBV29-1	TRBD1	TRBJ1-1
CAWSRTSGRLGELFF	TGTGCCTGGTCCCGGACTAGCGGGAGACTCGGGGAGCTGTTTTTT	NA	TRBV30	TRBD2	TRBJ2-2
CASSFLALSNEQFF	TGCGCCAGCAGCTTCTTAGCTCTCAGCAATGAGCAGTTCTTC	NA	TRBV5-1	NA	TRBJ2-1
CATSRDGYSYEQYF	TGTGCCACCAGCAGAGATGGATACAGTTACGAGCAGTACTTC	few	TRBV15	NA	TRBJ2-7
CATSREGGAGAPYEQYF	TGTGCCACCAGCAGAGAGGGCGGAGCGGGAGCCCCTTACGAGCAGTACTTC	once	TRBV15	TRBD2	TRBJ2-7
CASSLPGPLHF	TGTGCCAGCAGCCTACCGGGGCCCCTCCACTTT	NA	TRBV7-6	NA	TRBJ1-6
CASSPSGTGGRNSPLHF	TGTGCCAGCAGTCCCTCCGGGACAGGGGGAAGGAATTCACCCCTCCACTTT	NA	TRBV6-6	TRBD1	TRBJ1-6
CASSPGTVEQYF	TGTGCCAGCAGCCCAGGGACAGTCGAGCAGTACTTC	NA	TRBV7-9	TRBD1	TRBJ2-7
CAWSEQGFNEQYF	TGTGCCTGGAGTGAGCAGGGGTTCAACGAGCAGTACTTC	NA	TRBV30	NA	TRBJ2-7
CASSSAGYWEAFF	TGTGCCAGCAGTTCCGCCGGTTATTGGGAAGCTTTCTTT	few	TRBV6-5	NA	TRBJ1-1
CASSDMVRERGGELFF	TGTGCCAGCAGTGATATGGTTCGGGAGCGGGGCGGGGAGCTGTTTTTT	NA	TRBV2	TRBD2	TRBJ2-2
CAINSNQGYEQYF	TGTGCCATCAACTCTAACCAGGGCTACGAGCAGTACTTC	once	TRBV10-3	NA	TRBJ2-7
CASPVPGSSYEQYF	TGTGCCAGCCCGGTGCCGGGGAGCTCCTACGAGCAGTACTTC	NA	TRBV2	NA	TRBJ2-7
CAWSAGLAGVEQYF	TGTGCCTGGAGTGCGGGACTAGCGGGAGTGGAGCAGTACTTC	NA	TRBV30	TRBD2	TRBJ2-7
CASSKGGLVGETQYF	TGTGCCAGCAGCAAAGGAGGACTAGTTGGCGAGACCCAGTACTTC	NA	TRBV9	TRBD2	TRBJ2-5
CAIRTGVGDTQYF	TGTGCCATACGGACAGGCGTGGGGGATACGCAGTATTTT	NA	TRBV10-3	TRBD1	TRBJ2-3
CASSLEAFGGEQFF	TGCGCCAGCAGCTTGGAAGCTTTCGGCGGAGAGCAGTTCTTC	NA	TRBV5-1	NA	TRBJ2-1
CASSLEGTGMDYGYTF	TGTGCCAGCAGCTTGGAGGGGACAGGGATGGACTATGGCTACACCTTC	NA	TRBV5-5	TRBD1	TRBJ1-2
CASSLDRDEQYF	TGCGCCAGCAGCTTGGATCGCGACGAGCAGTACTTC	NA	TRBV5-1	NA	TRBJ2-7
CASSLDRGKETQYF	TGCGCCAGCAGCCTGGACAGGGGGAAAGAGACCCAGTACTTC	NA	TRBV5-1	TRBD1	TRBJ2-5
CASSYLGGPLHF	TGTGCCAGCAGTTATCTGGGGGGACCCCTCCACTTT	NA	TRBV12-3/TRBV12-4	NA	TRBJ1-6
CASSLIQGSEQYF	TGCGCCAGCAGCTTGATTCAGGGGAGCGAGCAGTACTTC	NA	TRBV5-1	NA	TRBJ2-7
CASSEGQGGLGYTF	TGTGCCAGCAGTGAGGGACAGGGTGGCCTCGGCTACACCTTC	NA	TRBV2	TRBD1	TRBJ1-2
CASLSGTLNTEAFF	TGTGCCAGCCTTTCCGGGACACTTAACACTGAAGCTTTCTTT	NA	TRBV11-2	NA	TRBJ1-1
CASGGESKNIQYF	TGTGCCAGCGGGGGGGAATCCAAAAACATTCAGTACTTC	NA	TRBV28	TRBD2	TRBJ2-4
CASSESLGDRVPYEQYF	TGCGCCAGCAGTGAGTCATTAGGGGACAGGGTACCCTACGAGCAGTACTTC	NA	TRBV10-2	TRBD1	TRBJ2-7
CASSWGGSYGYTF	TGTGCCAGCAGTTGGGGCGGCAGCTATGGCTACACCTTC	NA	TRBV27	NA	TRBJ1-2
CASSLEFGQRTTEAFF	TGTGCCAGCAGCTTAGAGTTTGGGCAGCGGACCACTGAAGCTTTCTTT	NA	TRBV11-2	NA	TRBJ1-1
CASTAMLAGHGNQPQHF	TGTGCCAGCACCGCAATGCTGGCGGGCCATGGCAATCAGCCCCAGCATTTT	NA	TRBV21-1	NA	TRBJ1-5
CASSQKTGGSSPLHF	TGTGCCAGCAGCCAGAAAACAGGGGGCAGTTCACCCCTCCACTTT	few	TRBV5-4	TRBD1	TRBJ1-6
CASSSPGGSGYTF	TGTGCCAGCAGCTCCCCCGGGGGTTCCGGCTACACCTTC	NA	TRBV11-3	NA	TRBJ1-2
CASSYGTGGTEAFF	TGTGCCAGCAGTTACGGGACAGGGGGCACTGAAGCTTTCTTT	NA	TRBV6-5	TRBD1	TRBJ1-1
CASSPKGQDYGYTF	TGTGCCAGCTCACCAAAGGGACAGGATTATGGCTACACCTTC	NA	TRBV18	TRBD1	TRBJ1-2
CASSYRPTRTSGELFF	TGTGCCAGCAGTTACCGCCCGACTAGAACTTCCGGGGAGCTGTTTTTT	NA	TRBV6-2/TRBV6-3	NA	TRBJ2-2
CASSHRLAGLVADTQYF	TGTGCCAGCAGCCACAGACTAGCGGGATTAGTCGCAGATACGCAGTATTTT	NA	TRBV14	TRBD2	TRBJ2-3
CASTNLGSGSFGEQYF	TGTGCCAGCACCAACCTGGGGAGCGGGAGTTTCGGCGAGCAGTACTTC	NA	TRBV7-8	TRBD2	TRBJ2-7
CASTSGTSGNALYF	TGCGCCAGCACCTCCGGGACTAGCGGGAACGCGCTGTACTTC	NA	TRBV5-1	TRBD2	TRBJ2-7